This TCR beta chain was recovered during a study of T cells in Graves' hyperthyroidism and ophthalmopathy (dated by TCRdb to about 2019). Some background on the complete study: Peripheral blood samples were taken at the time of initial diagnosis, prior to any treatment. For training and testing, the approximately 92 patients in the discovery cohort were randomly divided in a 7:3 ratio. Following sampling, methimazole starting at 30 mg daily was given to hyperthyroidism patients, and high-dose intravenous methylprednisolone was given to ophthalmopathy patients. According to the paper, TCR Vbeta CDR3 sequencing was carried out on over 130 peripheral blood samples, which came from fewer than 50 ophthalmopathy, 70 to 80 hyperthyroidism and some 17 progressor patients. TCR V-J signatures able to tell the groups apart were searched for in a discovery cohort of about a hundred patients, of whom over 40 had Graves' ophthalmopathy and about 60 had stable Graves' hyperthyroidism. Prospective prediction of ophthalmopathy was tested in an independent validation cohort consisting of fewer than 20 hyperthyroidism patients and some 16 patients who later progressed to ophthalmopathy. Thyroid tissue and blood T-cell repertoires from about 6 Graves' hyperthyroidism patients were also compared in the study.

The TCR beta CDR3 regions were amplified from RNA transcripts. A first-round RT-PCR of the TCR CDR3 used the HTBI primer set with the Qiagen OneStep RT-PCR kit. Libraries were constructed in a second round of multiplex PCR, after which size selection and purification were carried out. Paired-end sequencing of the libraries was performed with 100 bp reads on an Illumina HiSeq2000. The authors' analysis ran thus. SOAPnuke was used to process the raw data, with reads discarded if the reads contained adapters or uncalled bases, had a mean Phred below 15, or lacked an exact constant-primer or identifier match. High-quality paired reads were merged using COPE v1.2.5, and each unique nucleotide sequence was defined as a clonotype. Clonotypes were aligned to IMGT TRBV, TRBD and TRBJ reference segments using MiTCR v1.1. Analysis was restricted to V-J combinations with a frequency above 0.0001, which covered 98% to 99.2% of repertoires. The TCS score was defined as F50 (clonal expansion) divided by E x V (chaos), with BLOSUM62-based TCRdist calculated between CDR3 peptides within each V-J. Welch's t-statistics and random forest reduced approximately 520 V-J features to 13, which were used in a naive Bayes classifier (R e1071). TCRdb passed the public sequencing reads through fastp at Q25 and MiXCR, retaining productive beta sequences. Every CDR3 protein is listed once, alongside the most common genes and DNA of its rows. In this record, the V and J calls reflect TCRdb's handling and not the investigators' own analysis. The sample yields some 460,000 distinct CDR3 sequences; more than 15% were counted once. The ten largest clones capture 13% to 15% of the sample.

This clonotype appeared a few times. It has no known antigen specificity. Per-nucleotide qualities are absent, and no much larger clonotype sits a single base away. V is cut back by 6 bases and J by 5 bases, with 8 bases in the junction unmatched. The CDR3 has 16 amino acids, counting the end cysteine and phenylalanine. Only the CDR3 DNA is retained, 48 bases long and in frame from the first base. On the study overall, not on this receptor specifically: Sample size was not statistically predetermined, and investigators were not blinded to group allocation. In cross-validation, a model built on a 13 V-J signature told ophthalmopathy apart from stable hyperthyroidism with approximately 90% sensitivity and roughly 81% specificity, and in testing the same model reached 80%/75%. In validation, progression to ophthalmopathy was predicted by the model with 55% to 71% sensitivity and 72% to 80% specificity, a median of roughly 6 months before onset. Blood samples also contained most of the expanded thyroid clonotypes (frequency above 0.001), which suggests that blood repertoires may reflect thyroid immune responses.

Stable Graves' hyperthyroidism was defined as no progression to ophthalmopathy during 18 months of follow-up. Hyperthyroidism patients were newly diagnosed, with disease duration under 2 months, and aged 18 to 65 years. The study excluded patients with uncontrolled infections, other autoimmune diseases, pregnancy or lactation. Diagnoses were based on clinical symptoms, serum thyroxine and TRAb, thyroid ultrasound and orbital computed tomography. Ficoll-Paque density gradient centrifugation was used to isolate PBMCs from 9.5 to 10 ml of fresh peripheral blood. Total RNA was extracted with Trizol reagent, and quality was checked on an Agilent 2100 Bioanalyzer.

Sequencing was carried out using blood. The sequence came from a woman aged 18-29 years with Graves' hyperthyroidism. Rearrangement joined TRBV12-3 or TRBV12-4 to TRBJ2-7; 15 junctional bases match TRBD2. The nucleotide sequence reads TGTGCCAGCAGCCGGGGACTAGCGGGGGGCGGTGACGAGCAGTACTTC. This yields the protein CASSRGLAGGGDEQYF.